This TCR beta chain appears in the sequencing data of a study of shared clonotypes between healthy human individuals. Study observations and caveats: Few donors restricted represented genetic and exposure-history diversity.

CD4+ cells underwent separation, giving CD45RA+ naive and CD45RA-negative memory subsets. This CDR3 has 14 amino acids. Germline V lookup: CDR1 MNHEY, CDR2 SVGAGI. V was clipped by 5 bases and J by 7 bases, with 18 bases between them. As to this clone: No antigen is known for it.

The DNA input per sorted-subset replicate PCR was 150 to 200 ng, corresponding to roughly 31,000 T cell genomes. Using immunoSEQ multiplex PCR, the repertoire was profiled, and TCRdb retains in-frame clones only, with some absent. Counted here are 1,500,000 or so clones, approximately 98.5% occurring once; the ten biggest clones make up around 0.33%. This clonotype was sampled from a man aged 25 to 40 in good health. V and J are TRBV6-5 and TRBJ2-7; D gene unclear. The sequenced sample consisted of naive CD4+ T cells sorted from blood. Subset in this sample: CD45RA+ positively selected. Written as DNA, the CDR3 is TGTGCCAGCAGTACCCCCCCCCGAAGTATGGAGCAGTACTTC. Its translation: CASSTPPRSMEQYF.